The 19 T cell receptor beta chains presented below share a single source sample, sequenced in a study of cytotoxic CD8 clonotypes in ibrutinib-treated CLL. Only in-frame clones appear in the TCRdb table, and some are missing; sequencing was by immunoSEQ multiplex PCR. Here the sample spans 250,000 to 350,000 clones, approximately 76% being singletons. The material was PBMCs, obtained at disease progression, from a patient treated with ibrutinib. Every receptor here comes from a human donor with chronic lymphocytic leukemia.

The rearrangement links TRBV7-2 to TRBJ2-1, with a tentative D call TRBD2 (6 bases). The CDR3 length is 18 residues. Trimming removed 2 bases at V and 6 bases at J, with 23 bases between. Germline V gives CDR1 SGHTA, CDR2 FQGNSA. The CDR3: CASSLLAGGIRPSNEQFF. CDR3 nucleotide sequence: TGTGCCAGCAGCTTATTAGCCGGCGGGATTAGGCCTAGCAATGAGCAGTTCTTC.

The J gene is TRBJ1-6, the V gene TRBV7-9; maybe TRBD1 (5 bases). The V gene lost 3 bases and the J gene lost 7 bases, with 13 bases spanning the gap. CDR3 length: 15 amino acids. Germline CDR1 reads SEHNR; CDR2 reads FQNEAQ (reference sequence). CDR3 in DNA: TGTGCCAGCAGCTTGAGTGGGGGTAAGAATTCACCCCTCCACTTT. Its translation: CASSLSGGKNSPLHF. The full variable domain, rest sourced from reference TRBV7-9 and TRBJ1-6, is DTGVSQNPRHKITKRGQNVTFRCDPISEHNRLYWYRQTLGQGPEFLTYFQNEAQLEKSRLLSDRFSAERPKGSFSTLEIQRTEQGDSAMYLCASSLSGGKNSPLHFGNGTRLTVT.

This clone was observed a few times. The V and J genes are TRBV5-1 and TRBJ2-7; 9 nucleotides line up with TRBD1. The V gene's germline CDR1 is SGHRS and CDR2 YFSETQ. The trim removed 4 bases at V and 4 bases at J, leaving 12 bases unmatched. The CDR3 contains 16 residues. The CDR3 loop reads CASSPAPNRGRYEQYF. CDR3 in DNA: TGCGCCAGCAGCCCGGCCCCAAACAGGGGGCGATACGAGCAGTACTTC.

The gene calls are TRBV27 and TRBJ2-7, with D possibly being TRBD2 (6 bases). The CDR3 has 14 residues. Trimming left V 3 bases short and J 3 bases short, with 12 bases between. The germline V gene encodes CDR1 MNHEY and CDR2 SMNVEV (reference sequence). The CDR3 is CASSLGGHFYEQYF. The CDR3 DNA reads as TGTGCCAGCAGTTTGGGAGGACACTTCTACGAGCAGTACTTC.

V and J are TRBV7-6 and TRBJ1-1, with D hard to call. CDR1 and CDR2 (germline): SGHVS, FNYEAQ. The V gene lost 0 bases and the J gene lost 4 bases, with 9 bases spanning the gap. The CDR3 covers 14 residues. The CDR3 region has the DNA TGTGCCAGCAGCTTAGCGTCGAGGGCCACTGAAGCTTTCTTT. Translation: CASSLASRATEAFF.

The DNA for the CDR3 is TGTGCCAGCAGGGACAGCTTTAGCACAGATACGCAGTATTTT. It yields the protein CASRDSFSTDTQYF. V gene TRBV25-1 combines with J gene TRBJ2-3; D might be TRBD1 (6 bases). Looked up from germline, CDR1 is MGHDK and CDR2 is SYGVNS. This CDR3 spans 14 amino acids. Between the trimmed V and J ends, which lost 6 bases and 0 bases, there was a span of 10 bases.

The genes are TRBV19 and TRBJ1-1; D is possibly TRBD1 (5 bases). Trimming left V 9 bases short and J 5 bases short, with 16 bases between. Germline V gene sequence: CDR1 LNHDA, CDR2 SQIVND (reference sequence). CDR3 size: 13 residues. The CDR3 DNA reads TGTGCCAGCATGAGGGGTGTGGGGACTGAAGCTTTCTTT. Its protein product is CASMRGVGTEAFF.

This clone has only one observation. CDR3 nucleotides: TGTGCCAGCAGCTTGGATAGCGCCCGAGATACGCAGTATTTT. Translation gives CASSLDSARDTQYF. The V call is TRBV7-2, the J call TRBJ2-3, with D maybe TRBD2 (5 bases). Germline CDR1 and CDR2: SGHTA and FQGNSA. The CDR3 spans 14 residues. Trimming shortened V by 3 bases and J by 5 bases, and 12 bases separated the two germline ends.

This clone was observed a few times. This rearrangement joins TRBV19 to TRBJ1-2; D is unresolved. V lost 5 bases and J lost 0, with 10 bases in between. This CDR3 comprises 14 residues. CDR1 is LNHDA, CDR2 SQIVND, per germline (reference sequence). Written as DNA, the CDR3 is TGTGCCAGTAGTGATACGAGAGCTAACTATGGCTACACCTTC. The encoded protein is CASSDTRANYGYTF.

The CDR3 loop reads CASSQDSYLAKNIQYF. CDR3 DNA sequence: TGTGCCAGCAGTCAGGACAGCTACCTAGCCAAAAACATTCAGTACTTC. The J gene is TRBJ2-4, the V gene TRBV28, with D possibly being TRBD1 (6 bases). V was clipped by 5 bases and J by 0 bases, with 14 bases between them. Germline V gene lookup returns CDR1 MDHEN and CDR2 SYDVKM. The CDR3 is 16 residues long.

The V gene is TRBV10-3, the J gene TRBJ2-3; 11 bases match TRBD2. This CDR3 has 19 residues. Germline lookup yields CDR1 ENHRY and CDR2 SYGVKD. Losses at the gene ends were 3 bases for V and 2 bases for J; bases not matched to a gene: 13. Here the CDR3 reads CAISERRAGTSGHTDTQYF. CDR3 nucleotides: TGTGCCATCAGTGAACGTCGCGCAGGGACTAGCGGACACACAGATACGCAGTATTTT.

The J gene is TRBJ2-3, the V gene TRBV9; 12 bases line up with TRBD2. This CDR3 has 15 residues. Germline loops: CDR1 SGDLS, CDR2 YYNGEE. J gave up 4 bases and V 3 bases, and 3 bases lay outside the gene matches. The CDR3 region has the DNA TGTGCCAGCAGCGGCAGACTAGCGGGGGCAGATACGCAGTATTTT. Protein: CASSGRLAGADTQYF.

The chain couples TRBV9 to TRBJ2-7; D not certain. Germline CDR1 is SGDLS and CDR2 is YYNGEE. The CDR3 has 14 residues. Trimming removed 0 bases from V and 2 bases from J, with 9 bases in between. The CDR3 sequence is CASSVASSAYEQYF. The CDR3 DNA reads TGTGCCAGCAGCGTAGCCTCTTCTGCCTACGAGCAGTACTTC. Variable domain in full (rest from reference TRBV9 and TRBJ2-7): DSGVTQTPKHLITATGQRVTLRCSPRSGDLSVYWYQQSLDQGLQFLIQYYNGEERAKGNILERFSAQQFPDLHSELNLSSLELGDSALYFCASSVASSAYEQYFGPGTRLTVT.

With regard to this clone: The same CDR3 also results from other DNA sequences found in this sample. The chain links TRBV29-1 to TRBJ2-7; no clear D gene. From germline, CDR1 is SQVTM and CDR2 ANQGSEA. V was shortened by 4 bases and J by 0 bases, with 7 bases between the two germline ends. The CDR3 runs 12 residues. CDR3 residues: CSVVQSSYEQYF. As DNA, the CDR3 is TGCAGCGTTGTACAGTCCTCCTACGAGCAGTACTTC.

This chain uses TRBV11-2 with TRBJ1-2; 11 bases agree with TRBD1. V lost 2 bases to trimming and J lost 8 bases; unmatched junction nucleotides: 4. Per the germline V gene, CDR1 is SGHAT and CDR2 is FQNNGV. The length of the CDR3 is 14 residues. CDR3 DNA sequence: TGTGCCAGCAGCTTAAGGGACAGGGGGTTAGGCTACACCTTC. It is translated as CASSLRDRGLGYTF.

CDR3 sequence: CASSLFTGPPAFF. CDR3 nucleotide sequence: TGTGCCAGCAGTTTATTCACCGGGCCACCAGCTTTCTTT. The chain joins TRBV27 to TRBJ1-1, with D uncertain. The CDR3 spans 13 residues. In germline, CDR1 is MNHEY, CDR2 SMNVEV (reference sequence). V was cut by 1 base and J by 10 bases, with 13 bases left in between.

J is TRBJ1-4 and V is TRBV11-2; D call uncertain. The length of the CDR3 is 15 residues. Per the germline V gene, CDR1 is SGHAT and CDR2 is FQNNGV. Trimming shortened V by 5 bases and J by 0 bases, and 10 bases separated the two germline ends. In DNA form, the CDR3 reads TGTGCCAGCAGCCGGACGGATGCAACTAATGAAAAACTGTTTTTT. It translates to CASSRTDATNEKLFF.

V and J are TRBV6-1 and TRBJ2-1; D may correspond to TRBD1 or TRBD2 (7 bases each). This CDR3 comprises 14 residues. Germline CDR1 is MNHNS and CDR2 is SASEGT. The V end lost 8 bases, the J end lost 8 bases, and 19 bases lay between the germline ends. The DNA of the CDR3 is TGTGCCAGCCGTGGAACAGGGGCGGGGGATGAGCAGTTCTTC. Translating gives CASRGTGAGDEQFF.

This clone occurred a few times. The V call is TRBV27, the J call TRBJ1-2; no firm D call. Germline CDR1 MNHEY, CDR2 SMNVEV (reference sequence). Trimming shortened V by 5 bases and J by 1 base, and 8 bases separated the two germline ends. The CDR3 extends over 13 amino acids. The CDR3 sequence is CASSPRNNYGYTF. The DNA for the CDR3 is TGTGCCAGCAGTCCCAGGAATAACTATGGCTACACCTTC.